This T cell receptor beta chain appears in the sequencing data of a study of cytomegalovirus exposure and HLA in healthy donors. Looking at the study overall: An analysis done earlier identified approximately 120 million unique TCR beta sequences from about 179 million T cells.

About this clone: Its antigen remains unknown.

The PCR had 60 Vbeta and 13 Jbeta primers. The data were produced by immunoSEQ multiplex PCR, yet TCRdb's version contains in-frame clones alone and is incomplete. The profile shows roughly 120,000 clones, 65% to 75% of them singletons. Findings and caveats of the study: In a later analysis, TCR association rates varied by HLA locus: DRB1 most, HLA-C fewest. Upon later analysis, HLA-associated TCR beta chains proved more clonally expanded than other, equally common chains.

Material: PBMCs. The receptor was isolated from a man in his forties in good health and CMV-seropositive.

Here the CDR3 reads CASSSPGGGYEQYF. The CDR3 DNA reads TGTGCCAGCAGCTCCCCCGGGGGGGGGTACGAGCAGTACTTC. The V and J genes are TRBV7-9 and TRBJ2-7; TRBD2 matches 8 bases. Germline V gene data show CDR1 as SEHNR and CDR2 as FQNEAQ (reference sequence). After removal of 4 bases from V and 4 bases from J, the junction contained 6 bases not matched to a gene. This CDR3 contains 14 residues.